The 21 T cell receptor beta chains given below trace back to one sample, sequenced in a study of T cells after yellow fever vaccination. TCRdb processed the 5' RACE reads anew with MiXCR; each CDR3 protein has one entry. The sample lists 500,000 to 650,000 distinct CDR3 sequences, approximately 16% occurring once. The starting material was PBMCs, obtained around 5 days after the first yellow fever vaccination. The receptors were gathered from a man aged 18 to 30 who received the YFV17D yellow fever vaccine.

The chain combines TRBV6-2 or TRBV6-3 with TRBJ2-7, with D maybe TRBD2 (6 bases). Germline lookup yields CDR1 MNHEY and CDR2 SVGEGT. V was trimmed by 5 bases and J by 2 bases, leaving 13 bases between them. The CDR3 covers 14 residues. The CDR3 loop is CASSRGLAAYEQYV. The CDR3 DNA follows: TGTGCCAGCAGTCGGGGGTTGGCGGCCTACGAGCAGTACGTC.

This clonotype was picked up a small number of times. The V call is TRBV30, the J call TRBJ1-5; no firm D call. The CDR3 runs to 13 residues. CDR1 and CDR2 from the germline V gene are GTSNPN and SVGIG (reference sequence). The germline V and J ends were trimmed by 1 base and 7 bases, with 11 bases remaining between them. The CDR3 nucleotides are TGTGCCTGGAGTGCAGCCGGTAGCCAGCCCCAGCATTTT. Amino acid sequence: CAWSAAGSQPQHF.

This clonotype was counted only a few times. The chain links TRBV6-2 or TRBV6-3 to TRBJ2-5; the D is unclear. V was cut by 2 bases and J by 4 bases, with 8 bases left in between. This CDR3 spans 13 amino acids. Germline assignment: CDR1 MNHEY and CDR2 SVGEGT. This chain's CDR3 is CASSYMSGETQYF. In DNA form, the CDR3 reads TGTGCCAGCAGTTACATGAGTGGAGAGACCCAGTACTTC.

The rearrangement uses TRBV20-1 and TRBJ2-3; maybe TRBD2 (7 bases). Trimming left V 1 base short and J 5 bases short, with 13 bases between. Germline CDR1 DFQATT, CDR2 SNEGSKA (reference sequence). There are 14 residues in the CDR3. CDR3 nucleotides: TGCAGTGCTAGAGGACGGGGGGCCCTAGATACGCAGTATTTT. This translates into CSARGRGALDTQYF.

V is TRBV4-3 and J is TRBJ1-2; possible D gene TRBD1, 5 bases. V lost 4 bases to trimming and J lost 4 bases, with 16 bases between them. The CDR3 covers 15 residues. In germline, CDR1 is LGHNA, CDR2 YSLEER. The CDR3 sequence: CASSPSSRVAYGYTF. The CDR3 DNA sequence: TGCGCCAGCAGCCCCAGTAGCAGGGTGGCCTATGGCTACACCTTC.

The genes are TRBV4-3 and TRBJ1-1, with unresolved D. The germline V and J ends were trimmed by 0 bases and 2 bases, with 13 bases remaining between them. Germline CDR1 and CDR2: LGHNA and YSLEER. The CDR3 has 16 amino acids. The CDR3 loop is CASSQDWAGGNTEAFF. Written as DNA, the CDR3 is TGCGCCAGCAGCCAAGATTGGGCGGGAGGTAACACTGAAGCTTTCTTT.

The rearrangement uses TRBV7-2 and TRBJ2-7; 9 positions match TRBD1. Trimming took 2 bases from V and 5 from J; bases not matched to a gene: 7. Germline values: CDR1 SGHTA, CDR2 FQGNSA. The CDR3 extends over 15 amino acids. CDR3: CASSLKGQGFDEQYF. The CDR3 DNA reads TGTGCCAGCAGCTTAAAGGGACAGGGATTTGACGAGCAGTACTTC.

This clonotype has just a few counts. CDR3 sequence reads: CASSPGLISQKETQYF. The CDR3 nucleotides are TGTGCCAGCAGCCCCGGACTAATTTCCCAGAAAGAGACCCAGTACTTC. V is TRBV6-2 or TRBV6-3 and J is TRBJ2-5, with D possibly TRBD2 on 6 matching bases. The CDR3 loop spans 16 amino acids. V lost 6 bases to trimming and J lost 3 bases, with 20 bases between them. Germline V gene data show CDR1 as MNHEY and CDR2 as SVGEGT.

This clonotype was detected a few times. The chain links TRBV20-1 to TRBJ1-1, with D uncertain. Deletions cut 3 bases from V and 8 bases from J, with 16 bases between. Germline V gives CDR1 DFQATT, CDR2 SNEGSKA (reference sequence). CDR3 length: 13 amino acids. The CDR3 here is CSARENRYGEAFF. The CDR3 DNA follows: TGCAGTGCTAGGGAAAACCGTTACGGCGAAGCTTTCTTT.

This clonotype was seen a few times. The rearrangement joins TRBV29-1 to TRBJ2-1, with 13 bases fitting TRBD2. The germline gives CDR1 SQVTM, CDR2 ANQGSEA. This CDR3 region has 13 residues. This CDR3 is CSAGLAGEDEQFF. The CDR3 nucleotides are TGCAGTGCTGGACTAGCGGGGGAGGATGAGCAGTTCTTC.

V and J are TRBV6-5 and TRBJ1-2; possible D gene TRBD1, 5 bases. The CDR3 runs to 15 residues. The germline gives CDR1 MNHEY, CDR2 SVGAGI. Trimming removed 2 bases at V and 6 bases at J, with 16 bases between. CDR3 DNA: TGTGCCAGCAGTTACGCAGGGAGCTACATGAATGGCTACACCTTC. Amino acids: CASSYAGSYMNGYTF.

This clonotype was seen only a few times. The chain links TRBV6-1 to TRBJ1-1; D not resolved. Germline V gene lookup returns CDR1 MNHNS and CDR2 SASEGT. There are 13 residues in the CDR3. Trimming left V 7 bases short and J 0 bases short, with 9 bases between. CDR3 sequence (DNA): TGTGCCAGCACTACTTTATTGAACACTGAAGCTTTCTTT. Translated, it gives CASTTLLNTEAFF.

The rearrangement joins TRBV29-1 to TRBJ1-1, with D perhaps TRBD1 (5 bases). CDR1 is SQVTM and CDR2 is ANQGSEA in the germline V gene. This CDR3 spans 16 amino acids. Trimming removed 6 bases from V and 4 bases from J, with 24 bases in between. The CDR3 loop reads CSVELSDSTWGTEAFF. The DNA of the CDR3 is TGCAGCGTCGAACTGTCAGACAGCACCTGGGGCACTGAAGCTTTCTTT. Supplemented by reference TRBV29-1 and TRBJ1-1, the full variable domain reads SAVISQKPSRDICQRGTSLTIQCQVDSQVTMMFWYRQQPGQSLTLIATANQGSEATYESGFVIDKFPISRPNLTFSTLTVSNMSPEDSSIYLCSVELSDSTWGTEAFFGQGTRLTVV.

V is TRBV11-2 and J is TRBJ1-1; perhaps TRBD1 as D (5 bases). In germline, CDR1 is SGHAT, CDR2 FQNNGV. This CDR3 is 15 amino acids long. V shed 6 bases and J shed 1 base, with 15 bases lying between them. The chain's CDR3 is CASRQPGRRNTEAFF. The CDR3 nucleotides read TGTGCCAGCAGGCAGCCGGGACGGAGGAACACTGAAGCTTTCTTT.

The chain has TRBV5-1 and TRBJ2-3; possibly TRBD2 for D (5 bases). Germline lookup yields CDR1 SGHRS and CDR2 YFSETQ. Between the trimmed V and J ends, which lost 2 bases and 5 bases, there was a span of 15 bases. The CDR3 is 15 residues long. Here the CDR3 DNA reads TGCGCCAGCAGCTTCAGGCGGGCGCCCCAAGATACGCAGTATTTT. Its protein is CASSFRRAPQDTQYF.

CDR3 in amino acids: CASSVVTGEKLFF. The DNA of the CDR3 is TGTGCCAGCAGCGTAGTGACAGGGGAAAAACTGTTTTTT. The V gene is TRBV9, the J gene TRBJ1-4, with 7 bases lining up with TRBD1. The V gene's germline CDR1 is SGDLS and CDR2 YYNGEE. The V gene end was trimmed by 0 bases and the J gene end by 8 bases; junction bases not matched to a gene: 1. The CDR3 loop spans 13 amino acids.

CDR3 residues: CASSTRLAGDTGELFF. DNA for the CDR3: TGTGCCAGCAGCACCAGACTAGCGGGGGACACCGGGGAGCTGTTTTTT. This chain links TRBV5-4 with TRBJ2-2; 12 bases match TRBD2. Unmatched junction bases numbered 4, after V lost 4 bases and J lost 3 bases. This CDR3 has 16 residues. In germline, CDR1 is SGHNT, CDR2 YYREEE (reference sequence).

The gene calls are TRBV27 and TRBJ1-4; perhaps TRBD1 as D (6 bases). The ends were cut back, 2 bases at V and 0 bases at J, with 10 bases in the middle. The germline V gene encodes CDR1 MNHEY and CDR2 SMNVEV (reference sequence). The CDR3 consists of 16 residues. The CDR3 loop is CASSLRGFATNEKLFF. In DNA, the CDR3 is TGTGCCAGCAGTTTAAGGGGGTTTGCAACTAATGAAAAACTGTTTTTT.

The CDR3 region has the DNA TGTGCCAGCAGTGAATATACCGGGGCAACAGATACGCAGTATTTT. Its translation is CASSEYTGATDTQYF. J is TRBJ2-3 and V is TRBV25-1; D is tentatively TRBD1 or TRBD2 (5 bases each). The germline V gene encodes CDR1 MGHDK and CDR2 SYGVNS. CDR3 size: 15 residues. Trimming cost V 0 bases and J 3 bases, with 10 bases left between them.

This clonotype was seen at least ten times. The chain carries TRBV19 and TRBJ2-1; 7 nucleotides agree with TRBD1. V gave up 2 bases and J gave up 9 bases; unmatched junction bases: 7. CDR1 LNHDA and CDR2 SQIVND come from the germline V gene (reference sequence). There are 14 residues in the CDR3. This CDR3 reads CASSITPQGSEQFF. In DNA form, the CDR3 reads TGTGCCAGTAGTATAACGCCACAGGGGAGTGAGCAGTTCTTC.

The rearrangement uses TRBV5-1 and TRBJ2-1; 7 nucleotides line up with TRBD1. The CDR3 has 15 residues. Germline V CDR1 and CDR2: SGHRS, YFSETQ. The ends lost 3 bases at V and 7 bases at J; junction bases unmatched: 10. The CDR3 loop is CASSYFDRESNEQFF. For the CDR3, the DNA is TGCGCCAGCAGCTATTTTGACAGGGAGTCAAATGAGCAGTTCTTC.